A selection of T cell receptor beta chains follows, all from one sample in a study of T cell responses to AZD1222 COVID-19 vaccine. Only in-frame clones appear in the TCRdb table, and some are missing; sequencing was by immunoSEQ multiplex PCR. The sample records 90,000 to 150,000 clones, roughly nine tenths being singletons. The starting material was peripheral blood, obtained on day 0 of AZD1222 vaccination. The receptors stem from an adult in good health. Both conserved end residues are part of each CDR3. The D gene is left open where the match is weak. The size field is filled for only some rows; it gives once, few, many or a size class.

.	TRBV3-1/TRBV3-2	TRBJ1-1	.	TGTGCCAGCAGCCAAGAGGGTGGGGGGCGGATGGCTGAAGCTTTCTTT	CASSQEGGGRMAEAFF
.	TRBV3-1/TRBV3-2	TRBJ2-7	.	TGTGCCAGCAGCCACCCCACATACTACGAGCAGTACTTC	CASSHPTYYEQYF
.	TRBV25-1	TRBJ2-3	.	TGTGCCAGCACTCGCGGGGGCCACACAGATACGCAGTATTTT	CASTRGGHTDTQYF
.	TRBV5-6	TRBJ1-1	.	TGTGCCAGCAGCTTGACCCCGTTTGGCACTGAAGCTTTCTTT	CASSLTPFGTEAFF
TRBD2	TRBV11-2	TRBJ2-7	few	TGTGCCAGCAGCTTGTCGGGGACTATCAGCTCCTACGAGCAGTACTTC	CASSLSGTISSYEQYF
.	TRBV19	TRBJ1-1	.	TGTGCCAGTAGTGGGAGGTCCCAATTGGGTGAAGCTTTCTTT	CASSGRSQLGEAFF
.	TRBV28	TRBJ2-3	.	TGTGCCAGCAGTTCCGCGAAGGAAGGGACAGATACGCAGTATTTT	CASSSAKEGTDTQYF
TRBD1	TRBV6-5	TRBJ1-5	.	TGTGCCAGCGAGTTACAGGGGAACAATCAGCCCCAGCATTTT	CASELQGNNQPQHF
TRBD1	TRBV28	TRBJ1-2	.	TGTGCCAGCAGCCCTCCCGGGACAGGGGGCGCCTATGGCTACACCTTC	CASSPPGTGGAYGYTF
.	TRBV7-8	TRBJ1-2	.	TGTGCCAGCAGCTTTGAGGGAAAGGGGAATGGCTACACCTTC	CASSFEGKGNGYTF